Given below is one T cell receptor (beta chain) in context. Its specificity is not known. Profiled with immunoSEQ multiplex PCR; TCRdb holds only in-frame clones, not every one. The sample includes fewer than 200,000 clones, roughly 92% of them seen just once. This specimen belongs to a study of T cell responses to AZD1222 COVID-19 vaccine. Overall study results and limits: Donors were largely white British and mainly female; clonal diversity was possibly underestimated. CD4 TCRs associated with vaccination spanned spike, dominating at 160-218 and 743-854.

The CDR3 length is 13 residues. Trimming removed 9 bases at V and 3 bases at J, with 14 bases between. The germline CDR1 and CDR2 sequences are LNHDA and SQIVND (reference sequence). The receptor comes from an adult in good health. The chain combines TRBV19 with TRBJ1-2; a weak D match, TRBD1 (5 bases). This specimen was peripheral blood, taken on day 0 of AZD1222 vaccination. In DNA form, the CDR3 reads TGTGCCAGCCAAGGACAAGATTACTATGGCTACACCTTC. It is translated as CASQGQDYYGYTF.